This TCR beta chain was captured in a study of chemoradiotherapy in HPV16-positive cancers. V was clipped by 5 bases and J by 0 bases, with 7 bases between them. There are 13 residues in the CDR3. Germline CDR1 and CDR2: SGHVS and FQNEAQ. About this clone itself: The target antigen is unknown.

Study results and limitations: HPV-responsive T-cell expansion during chemoradiotherapy was linked to improved recurrence-free survival in HPV16-positive patients.

The method was immunoSEQ multiplex PCR; TCRdb's version includes in-frame clones alone and lacks a portion of them. Of 9,500 or so clones in the sample, 74% were seen once. The receptor was isolated from a human donor with HPV-associated anogenital cancer. V usage is TRBV7-8 and J usage is TRBJ1-2; no reliable D call. The sample was collected from a patient who underwent chemoradiotherapy. The CDR3 DNA sequence: TGTGCCAGCAGCATAAATCCTAACTATGGCTACACCTTC. It translates to CASSINPNYGYTF.